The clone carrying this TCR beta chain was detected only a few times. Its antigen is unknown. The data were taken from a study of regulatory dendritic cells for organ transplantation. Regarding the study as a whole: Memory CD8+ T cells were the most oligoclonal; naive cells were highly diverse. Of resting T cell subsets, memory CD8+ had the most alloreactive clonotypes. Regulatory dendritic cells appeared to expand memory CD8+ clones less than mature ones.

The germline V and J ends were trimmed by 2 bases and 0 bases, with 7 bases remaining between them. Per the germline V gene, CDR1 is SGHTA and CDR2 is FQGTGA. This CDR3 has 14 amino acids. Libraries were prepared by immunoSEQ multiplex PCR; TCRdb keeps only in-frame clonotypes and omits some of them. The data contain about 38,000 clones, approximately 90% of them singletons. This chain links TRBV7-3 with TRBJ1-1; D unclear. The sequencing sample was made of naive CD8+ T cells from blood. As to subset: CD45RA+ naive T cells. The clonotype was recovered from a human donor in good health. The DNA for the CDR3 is TGTGCCAGCAGCTTAGACAACTTGAACACTGAAGCTTTCTTT. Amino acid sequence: CASSLDNLNTEAFF.